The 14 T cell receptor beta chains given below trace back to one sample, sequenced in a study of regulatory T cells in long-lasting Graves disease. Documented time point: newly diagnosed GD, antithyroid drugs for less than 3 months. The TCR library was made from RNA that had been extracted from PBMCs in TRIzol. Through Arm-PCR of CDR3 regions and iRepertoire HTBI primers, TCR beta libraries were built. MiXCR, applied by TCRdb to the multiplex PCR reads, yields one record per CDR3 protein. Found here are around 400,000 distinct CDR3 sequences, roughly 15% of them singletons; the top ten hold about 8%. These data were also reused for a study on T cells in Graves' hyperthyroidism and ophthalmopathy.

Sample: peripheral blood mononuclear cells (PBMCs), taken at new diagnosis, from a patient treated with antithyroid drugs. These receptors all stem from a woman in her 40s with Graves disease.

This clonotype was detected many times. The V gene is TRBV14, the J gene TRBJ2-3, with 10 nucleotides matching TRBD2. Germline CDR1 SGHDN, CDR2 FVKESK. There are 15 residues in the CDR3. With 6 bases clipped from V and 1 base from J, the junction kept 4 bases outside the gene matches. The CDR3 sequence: CASSQTSGRTDTQYF. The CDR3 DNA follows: TGTGCCAGCAGTCAGACTAGCGGGCGCACAGATACGCAGTATTTT.

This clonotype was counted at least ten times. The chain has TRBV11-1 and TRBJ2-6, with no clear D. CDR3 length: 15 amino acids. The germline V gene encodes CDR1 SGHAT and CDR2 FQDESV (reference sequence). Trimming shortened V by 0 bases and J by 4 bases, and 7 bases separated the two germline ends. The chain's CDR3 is CASSLALEGANVLTF. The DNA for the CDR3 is TGTGCCAGCAGCTTAGCGCTCGAGGGGGCCAACGTCCTGACTTTC.

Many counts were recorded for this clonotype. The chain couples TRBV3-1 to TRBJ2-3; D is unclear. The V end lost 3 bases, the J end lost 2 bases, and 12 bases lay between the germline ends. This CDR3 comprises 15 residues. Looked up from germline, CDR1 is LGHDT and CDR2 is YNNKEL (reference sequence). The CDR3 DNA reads TGTGCCAGCAGCCAGGGCCAGTTCGCCACAGATACGCAGTATTTT. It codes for CASSQGQFATDTQYF.

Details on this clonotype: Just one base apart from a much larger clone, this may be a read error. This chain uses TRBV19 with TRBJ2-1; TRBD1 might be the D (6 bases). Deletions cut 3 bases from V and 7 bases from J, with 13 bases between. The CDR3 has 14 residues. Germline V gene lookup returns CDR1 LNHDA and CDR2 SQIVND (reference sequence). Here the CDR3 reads CASSIRNRVNEQFF. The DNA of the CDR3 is TGTGCCAGTAGTATCAGGAACAGGGTAAATGAGCAGTTCTTC.

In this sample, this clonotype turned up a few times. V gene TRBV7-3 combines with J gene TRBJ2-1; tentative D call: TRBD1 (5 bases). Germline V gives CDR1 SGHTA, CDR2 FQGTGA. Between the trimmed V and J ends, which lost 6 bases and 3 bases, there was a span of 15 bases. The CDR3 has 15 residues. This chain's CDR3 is CASRRQRTSYNEQFF. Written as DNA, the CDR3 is TGTGCCAGCAGACGCCAGAGGACAAGCTACAATGAGCAGTTCTTC. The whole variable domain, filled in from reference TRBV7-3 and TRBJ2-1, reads GAGVSQTPSNKVTEKGKYVELRCDPISGHTALYWYRQSLGQGPEFLIYFQGTGAADDSGLPNDRFFAVRPEGSVSTLKIQRTERGDSAVYLCASRRQRTSYNEQFFGPGTRLTVL.

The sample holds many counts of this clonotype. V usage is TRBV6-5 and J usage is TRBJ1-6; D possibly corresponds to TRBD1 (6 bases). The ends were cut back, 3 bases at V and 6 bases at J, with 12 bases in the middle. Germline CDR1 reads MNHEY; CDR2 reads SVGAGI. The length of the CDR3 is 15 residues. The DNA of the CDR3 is TGTGCCAGCAGTTATTCGGCAGGGGCTAATTCACCCCTCCACTTT. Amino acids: CASSYSAGANSPLHF.

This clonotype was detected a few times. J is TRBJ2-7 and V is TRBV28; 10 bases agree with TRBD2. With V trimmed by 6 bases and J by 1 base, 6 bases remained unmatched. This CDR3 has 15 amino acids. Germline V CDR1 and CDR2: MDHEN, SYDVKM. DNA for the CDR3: TGTGCCAGCAGGGGTAGCGGGAGGTTATCCTACGAGCAGTACTTC. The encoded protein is CASRGSGRLSYEQYF. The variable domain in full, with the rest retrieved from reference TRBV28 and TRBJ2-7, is DVKVTQSSRYLVKRTGEKVFLECVQDMDHENMFWYRQDPGLGLRLIYFSYDVKMKEKGDIPEGYSVSREKKERFSLILESASTNQTSMYLCASRGSGRLSYEQYFGPGTRLTVT.

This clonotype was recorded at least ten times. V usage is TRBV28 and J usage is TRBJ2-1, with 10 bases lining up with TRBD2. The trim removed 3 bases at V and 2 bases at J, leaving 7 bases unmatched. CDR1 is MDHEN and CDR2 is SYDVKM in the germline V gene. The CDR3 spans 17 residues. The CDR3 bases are TGTGCCAGCAGTTTCCAAGGACTAGCGGCAACCTACAATGAGCAGTTCTTC. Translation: CASSFQGLAATYNEQFF.

The CDR3 nucleotides read TGTGCCAGCAGCCGTAGACTAGCGGGAGGGAGGGGCACAGATACGCAGTATTTT. Translated, it gives CASSRRLAGGRGTDTQYF. The rearrangement joins TRBV28 to TRBJ2-3, with 14 bases aligning to TRBD2. Trimming took 6 bases from V and 1 from J; bases not matched to a gene: 9. The CDR3 runs 18 residues. Germline values: CDR1 MDHEN, CDR2 SYDVKM.

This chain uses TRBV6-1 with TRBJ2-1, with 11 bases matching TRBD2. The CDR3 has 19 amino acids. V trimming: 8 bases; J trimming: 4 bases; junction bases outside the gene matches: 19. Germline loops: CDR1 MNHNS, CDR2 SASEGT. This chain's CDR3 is CASAKGPGGLAGTYNEQFF. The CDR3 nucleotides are TGTGCCAGCGCCAAAGGGCCTGGAGGACTAGCGGGTACGTACAATGAGCAGTTCTTC.

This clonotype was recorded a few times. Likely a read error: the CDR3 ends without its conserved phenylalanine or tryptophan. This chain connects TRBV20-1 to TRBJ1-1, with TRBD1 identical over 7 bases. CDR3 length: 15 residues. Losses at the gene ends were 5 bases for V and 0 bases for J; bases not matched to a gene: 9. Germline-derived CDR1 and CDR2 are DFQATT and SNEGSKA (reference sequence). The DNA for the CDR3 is TGCAGTGCTGGTCGGGACAGCTTTATGAACACTGAAGCTTTCCTT. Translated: CSAGRDSFMNTEAFL.

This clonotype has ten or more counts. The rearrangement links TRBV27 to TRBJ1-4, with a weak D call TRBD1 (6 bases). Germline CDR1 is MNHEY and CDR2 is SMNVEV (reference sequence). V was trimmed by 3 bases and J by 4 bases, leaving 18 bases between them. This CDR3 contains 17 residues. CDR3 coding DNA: TGTGCCAGCAGTTTTATTCCACTCGGACAGCTTAATGAAAAACTGTTTTTT. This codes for CASSFIPLGQLNEKLFF.

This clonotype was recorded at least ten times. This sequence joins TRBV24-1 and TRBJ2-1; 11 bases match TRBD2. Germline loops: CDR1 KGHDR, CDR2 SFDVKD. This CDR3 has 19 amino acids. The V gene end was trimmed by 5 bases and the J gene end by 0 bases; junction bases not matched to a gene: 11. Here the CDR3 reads CATSAAGLAGLSSYNEQFF. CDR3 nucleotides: TGTGCCACCAGTGCCGCTGGACTAGCGGGTCTTAGCTCCTACAATGAGCAGTTCTTC.

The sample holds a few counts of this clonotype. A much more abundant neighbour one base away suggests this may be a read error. The CDR3 is CASRPVRRTTNEKLFF. The CDR3 bases are TGTGCCAGCAGACCGGTCAGGAGAACAACTAATGAAAAACTGTTTTTT. The rearrangement links TRBV28 to TRBJ1-4; unclear D gene. Between the trimmed V and J ends, which lost 6 bases and 0 bases, there was a span of 14 bases. CDR3 length: 16 amino acids. Germline loops: CDR1 MDHEN, CDR2 SYDVKM.